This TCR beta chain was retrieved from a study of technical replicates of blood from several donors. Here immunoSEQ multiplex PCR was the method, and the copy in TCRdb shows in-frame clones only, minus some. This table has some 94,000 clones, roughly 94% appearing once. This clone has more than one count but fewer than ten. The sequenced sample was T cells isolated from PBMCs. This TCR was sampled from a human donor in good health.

The CDR3 spells CASSPPCLQPQHF. CDR3 nucleotides: TGTGCCAGCAGCCCCCCGTGTCTTCAGCCCCAGCATTTT. This chain uses TRBV11-3 with TRBJ1-5, with no clear D. The germline gives CDR1 SGHNT, CDR2 YENEEA. The CDR3 runs to 13 residues. V dropped 5 bases and J dropped 6 bases, with 11 bases sitting between them.